Listed here are 20 T cell receptor beta chains from one sample, sequenced in a study of shared clonotypes between healthy human individuals (dated by TCRdb to about 2020). The protocol used for the library was the immunoSEQ multiplex PCR assay. The table comes from immuneACCESS by way of TCRdb, which keeps in-frame sequences with V and J called. Part of the clones is missing from these tables; in studies checked, under half for an unresolved V gene and the rest for unknown reasons. The sample data list 2 million to 2.5 million clones, and approximately 90% of these were observed just once. The top ten constitute about 0.36% of the sample. Sequencing was carried out using naive CD4+ T cells from PBMCs. The sample's cell subset or site label is to be understood as: CD45RA+ positively selected. The receptor set was obtained from a man aged 18 to 29 in good health. Some clones in this sample may be carry-over from other donors' samples.

This chain links TRBV7-9 with TRBJ2-1, with 7 bases that match TRBD1. The CDR3 contains 15 residues. Trimming cost V 7 bases and J 0 bases; bases outside gene matches: 6. From germline, CDR1 is SEHNR and CDR2 FQNEAQ (reference sequence). CDR3 in DNA: TGTGCCAGCACCGTAGGGACAGACTCCTACAATGAGCAGTTCTTC. It encodes CASTVGTDSYNEQFF.

In the case of this clone: Other DNA sequences in the sample encode the same CDR3. This chain uses TRBV6-1 with TRBJ2-1; no definite D call. This CDR3 spans 13 amino acids. V dropped 2 bases and J dropped 4 bases, with 6 bases sitting between them. Germline V gene data show CDR1 as MNHNS and CDR2 as SASEGT. The CDR3 here is CASSEQRYNEQFF. The DNA of the CDR3 is TGTGCCAGCAGTGAACAACGATACAATGAGCAGTTCTTC.

The rearrangement links TRBV5-4 to TRBJ2-1; the match to TRBD2 covers 7 bases. Germline trimming cut 0 bases from V and 2 bases from J; bases unmatched to any gene: 5. Per germline, CDR1 SGHNT and CDR2 YYREEE (reference sequence). The CDR3 loop spans 16 amino acids. CDR3 protein: CASSLGAAGAYNEQFF. As DNA, the CDR3 is TGTGCCAGCAGCTTGGGGGCGGCGGGAGCCTACAATGAGCAGTTCTTC.

This sequence joins TRBV4-2 and TRBJ2-3; D is undetermined. V gave up 4 bases and J gave up 0 bases, with 8 bases separating them. The CDR3 contains 14 residues. Germline V gene sequence: CDR1 LGHNA, CDR2 YNFKEQ. CDR3: CASSRGISTDTQYF. Here the CDR3 DNA reads TGTGCCAGCAGCCGTGGAATTAGCACAGATACGCAGTATTTT.

CDR3 DNA: TGTGCCAGCAGCTTAGGAGCGGGGAGGGCGAACACCGGGGAGCTGTTTTTT. It yields the protein CASSLGAGRANTGELFF. The chain joins TRBV7-9 to TRBJ2-2; 7 bases map to TRBD2. Germline lookup yields CDR1 SEHNR and CDR2 FQNEAQ (reference sequence). There are 17 residues in the CDR3. Trimming at V came to 1 base and at J to 0 bases, leaving 5 bases not matched to a gene. The variable domain in full, completed from reference TRBV7-9 and TRBJ2-2, reads DTGVSQNPRHKITKRGQNVTFRCDPISEHNRLYWYRQTLGQGPEFLTYFQNEAQLEKSRLLSDRFSAERPKGSFSTLEIQRTEQGDSAMYLCASSLGAGRANTGELFFGEGSRLTVL.

The chain is built from TRBV15 and TRBJ2-1, with TRBD2 matching over 11 bases. CDR3 length: 18 residues. V shed 1 base and J 4 bases; nucleotides not matched to a gene: 9. CDR1 LNHNV and CDR2 YYDKDF come from the germline V gene (reference sequence). As DNA, the CDR3 is TGTGCCACCAGCAGAGGATGGGGGACTAGCGGTGGGTACAATGAGCAGTTCTTC. Protein product: CATSRGWGTSGGYNEQFF.

The V gene is TRBV28, the J gene TRBJ2-7; the D gene could be TRBD1 or TRBD2 (5 bases each). Trimming shortened V by 7 bases and J by 5 bases, and 9 bases separated the two germline ends. The CDR3 has 11 amino acids. CDR1 and CDR2 from the germline V gene are MDHEN and SYDVKM. This chain's CDR3 is CASNRGHEQYF. CDR3 nucleotide sequence: TGTGCCAGCAACCGGGGCCACGAGCAGTACTTC. The variable domain in full, with the rest retrieved from reference TRBV28 and TRBJ2-7, is DVKVTQSSRYLVKRTGEKVFLECVQDMDHENMFWYRQDPGLGLRLIYFSYDVKMKEKGDIPEGYSVSREKKERFSLILESASTNQTSMYLCASNRGHEQYFGPGTRLTVT.

As concerns this clone: This sample also contains other DNA sequences that code for the same CDR3. The CDR3 bases are TGTGCCAGCTCACCACGGGCCTCCCCCTACGAGCAGTACTTC. Amino acids: CASSPRASPYEQYF. The rearrangement uses TRBV18 and TRBJ2-7; the D is unclear. The CDR3 spans 14 residues. Germline assignment: CDR1 KGHSH and CDR2 LQKENI. V lost 1 base and J lost 2, with 9 bases in between.

The chain couples TRBV28 to TRBJ2-7; D is uncertain. This CDR3 is 13 amino acids long. V shed 2 bases and J shed 2 bases, with 7 bases lying between them. In germline, CDR1 is MDHEN, CDR2 SYDVKM. The CDR3: CASSLEATYEQYF. As DNA, the CDR3 is TGTGCCAGCAGTTTAGAAGCAACCTACGAGCAGTACTTC. Together with reference TRBV28 and TRBJ2-7, the CDR3 gives the full variable domain: DVKVTQSSRYLVKRTGEKVFLECVQDMDHENMFWYRQDPGLGLRLIYFSYDVKMKEKGDIPEGYSVSREKKERFSLILESASTNQTSMYLCASSLEATYEQYFGPGTRLTVT.

This chain connects TRBV28 to TRBJ2-4; 7 bases agree with TRBD1. CDR1 and CDR2 (germline): MDHEN, SYDVKM. CDR3 length equals 13 residues. Unmatched junction bases numbered 5, after V lost 5 bases and J lost 7 bases. The CDR3 region has the DNA TGTGCCAGCAGTAAACAGGGGCTGAACATTCAGTACTTC. This gives the protein CASSKQGLNIQYF. Based on the CDR3 plus reference TRBV28 and TRBJ2-4, the full variable domain is DVKVTQSSRYLVKRTGEKVFLECVQDMDHENMFWYRQDPGLGLRLIYFSYDVKMKEKGDIPEGYSVSREKKERFSLILESASTNQTSMYLCASSKQGLNIQYFGAGTRLSVL.

V gene TRBV10-3 combines with J gene TRBJ2-7; 8 bases agree with TRBD1. The CDR3 is made up of 15 amino acids. CDR1 and CDR2 (germline): ENHRY, SYGVKD. V was clipped by 6 bases and J by 5 bases; unmatched bases: 12. The CDR3 DNA reads TGTGCCATCAGCTCTGGACAGGGAATTACCCACGAGCAGTACTTC. Protein: CAISSGQGITHEQYF.

The count of this clone is one. Within the sample, other DNA sequences also encode this same CDR3. The chain employs TRBV5-1 and TRBJ2-7; 9 nucleotides match TRBD2. The length of the CDR3 is 15 residues. After removal of 0 bases from V and 3 bases from J, the junction contained 4 bases not matched to a gene. The V gene's germline CDR1 is SGHRS and CDR2 YFSETQ. The DNA for the CDR3 is TGCGCCAGCAGCTTGGTTGTTAGCGGGAGCTACGAGCAGTACTTC. This sequence encodes CASSLVVSGSYEQYF. Based on the CDR3 plus reference TRBV5-1 and TRBJ2-7, the full variable domain is KAGVTQTPRYLIKTRGQQVTLSCSPISGHRSVSWYQQTPGQGLQFLFEYFSETQRNKGNFPGRFSGRQFSNSRSEMNVSTLELGDSALYLCASSLVVSGSYEQYFGPGTRLTVT.

The CDR3 sequence: CASSGGFSYEQYF. The CDR3 DNA sequence: TGTGCCAGCAGTGGCGGGTTCTCCTACGAGCAGTACTTC. The chain employs TRBV6-1 and TRBJ2-7, with a weak D call TRBD2 (5 bases). Germline CDR1 reads MNHNS; CDR2 reads SASEGT. Trimming took off 4 bases at V and 0 bases at J, with 7 bases between the two ends. The CDR3 contains 13 residues.

The rearrangement joins TRBV7-9 to TRBJ1-4, with 7 bases identical to TRBD1. Germline loops: CDR1 SEHNR, CDR2 FQNEAQ (reference sequence). The ends lost 2 bases at V and 5 bases at J; junction bases unmatched: 8. This CDR3 contains 16 residues. The CDR3 here is CASSLPKQGRNEKLFF. CDR3 in DNA: TGTGCCAGCAGCTTACCTAAACAGGGGCGGAATGAAAAACTGTTTTTT.

This clone appeared once. The V gene is TRBV7-9, the J gene TRBJ2-7; 9 nucleotides match TRBD1. Trimming cost V 4 bases and J 9 bases; bases outside gene matches: 10. CDR3 length equals 14 residues. Germline values: CDR1 SEHNR, CDR2 FQNEAQ (reference sequence). CDR3 nucleotide sequence: TGTGCCAGCAGCTCTCTACCGGGACAGGGACTGCAGTACTTC. As protein: CASSSLPGQGLQYF.

The V call is TRBV28, the J call TRBJ1-2, with D possibly being TRBD1 (5 bases). Per the germline V gene, CDR1 is MDHEN and CDR2 is SYDVKM. Trimming removed 1 base from V and 5 bases from J, with 14 bases in between. The CDR3 runs 15 residues. CDR3 coding DNA: TGTGCCAGCAGTTTATATCCGGGACCGCAGTATGGCTACACCTTC. Translating it yields CASSLYPGPQYGYTF.

V gene TRBV30 combines with J gene TRBJ2-5, with a weak D call TRBD2 (6 bases). The closer fit of TRBJ2-7 to the DNA end suggests the J call may be wrong. Germline lookup yields CDR1 GTSNPN and CDR2 SVGIG (reference sequence). There are 17 residues in the CDR3. The CDR3, as DNA: TGTGCCTGGAGTGGGAGGACGCGTAGCGGCTCCTCCTACGAGCAGTACTTC. As protein: CAWSGRTRSGSSYEQYF.

This clone was found a few times. V usage is TRBV25-1 and J usage is TRBJ2-7; TRBD1 aligns across 10 bases. The CDR3 contains 14 residues. V lost 2 bases and J lost 2; bases outside the gene matches: 0. CDR1 is MGHDK, CDR2 SYGVNS, per germline. The CDR3 protein is CASSEGTGAYEQYF. The DNA of the CDR3 is TGTGCCAGCAGTGAAGGGACAGGGGCCTACGAGCAGTACTTC.

This clone occurred once. J is TRBJ2-7 and V is TRBV5-4; TRBD2 is a possible D gene (6 bases). The CDR3 consists of 15 residues. The germline CDR1 and CDR2 sequences are SGHNT and YYREEE (reference sequence). The V gene lost 0 bases and the J gene lost 0 bases, with 10 bases spanning the gap. This chain's CDR3 is CASSLGGGISYEQYF. CDR3 coding DNA: TGTGCCAGCAGCTTGGGAGGCGGGATCTCCTACGAGCAGTACTTC.

This chain uses TRBV20-1 with TRBJ2-1; D unclear. V lost 3 bases, J lost 12 bases, and 12 bases lay in between. This CDR3 contains 11 residues. Germline V gene sequence: CDR1 DFQATT, CDR2 SNEGSKA (reference sequence). Here the CDR3 reads CSARGYPSQFF. The CDR3 nucleotides read TGCAGTGCTAGGGGCTACCCTTCGCAGTTCTTC.